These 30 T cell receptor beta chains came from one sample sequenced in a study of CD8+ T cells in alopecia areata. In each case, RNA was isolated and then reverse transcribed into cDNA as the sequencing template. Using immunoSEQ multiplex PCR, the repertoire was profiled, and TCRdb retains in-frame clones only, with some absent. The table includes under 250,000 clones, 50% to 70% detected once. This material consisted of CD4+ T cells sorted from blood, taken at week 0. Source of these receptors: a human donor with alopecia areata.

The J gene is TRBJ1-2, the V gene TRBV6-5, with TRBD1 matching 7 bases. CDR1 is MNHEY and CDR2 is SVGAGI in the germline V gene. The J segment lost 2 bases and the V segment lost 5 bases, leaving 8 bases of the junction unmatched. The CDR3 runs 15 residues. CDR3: CASSPRTGPNYGYTF. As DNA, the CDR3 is TGTGCCAGCAGTCCTCGGACAGGACCGAACTATGGCTACACCTTC.

Here the CDR3 DNA reads TGCGCCAGCAGCCGTTCCAGGGAAACCTCTAGCAATCAGCCCCAGCATTTT. This codes for CASSRSRETSSNQPQHF. V gene TRBV4-1 combines with J gene TRBJ1-5; D perhaps matches TRBD1 (5 bases). Germline V gene sequence: CDR1 MGHRA, CDR2 YSYEKL. The CDR3 has 17 residues. V was shortened by 4 bases and J by 0 bases, with 16 bases between the two germline ends.

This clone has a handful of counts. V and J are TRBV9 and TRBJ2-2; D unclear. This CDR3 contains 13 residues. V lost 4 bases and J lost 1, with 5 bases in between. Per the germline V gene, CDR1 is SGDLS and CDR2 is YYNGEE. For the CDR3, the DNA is TGTGCCAGCAGCATCAGGAACACCGGGGAGCTGTTTTTT. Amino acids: CASSIRNTGELFF.

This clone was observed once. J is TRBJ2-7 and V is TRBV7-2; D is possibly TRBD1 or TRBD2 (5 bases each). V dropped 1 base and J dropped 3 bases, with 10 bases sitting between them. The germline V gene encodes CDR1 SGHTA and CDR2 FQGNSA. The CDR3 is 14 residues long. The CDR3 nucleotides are TGTGCCAGCAGCTTAGTGGGACCCGGCTACGAGCAGTACTTC. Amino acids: CASSLVGPGYEQYF. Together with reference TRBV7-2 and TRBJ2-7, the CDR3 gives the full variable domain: GAGVSQSPSNKVTEKGKDVELRCDPISGHTALYWYRQSLGQGLEFLIYFQGNSAPDKSGLPSDRFSAERTGGSVSTLTIQRTQQEDSAVYLCASSLVGPGYEQYFGPGTRLTVT.

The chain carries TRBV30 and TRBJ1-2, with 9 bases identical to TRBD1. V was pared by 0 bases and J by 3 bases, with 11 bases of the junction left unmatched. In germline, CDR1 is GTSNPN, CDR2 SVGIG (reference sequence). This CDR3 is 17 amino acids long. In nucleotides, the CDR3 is TGTGCCTGGAGTGTATCCTACAGGGGGCACCCCCACTATGGCTACACCTTC. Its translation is CAWSVSYRGHPHYGYTF. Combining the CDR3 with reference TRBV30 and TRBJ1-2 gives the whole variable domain SQTIHQWPATLVQPVGSPLSLECTVEGTSNPNLYWYRQAAGRGLQLLFYSVGIGQISSEVPQNLSASRPQDRQFILSSKKLLLSDSGFYLCAWSVSYRGHPHYGYTFGSGTRLTVV.

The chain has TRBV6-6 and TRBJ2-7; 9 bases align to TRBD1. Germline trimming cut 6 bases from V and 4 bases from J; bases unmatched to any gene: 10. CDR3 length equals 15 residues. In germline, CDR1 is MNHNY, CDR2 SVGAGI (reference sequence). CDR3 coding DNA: TGTGCCAGCAGACGTTTGGGACAGGGCGGGTACGAGCAGTACTTC. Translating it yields CASRRLGQGGYEQYF.

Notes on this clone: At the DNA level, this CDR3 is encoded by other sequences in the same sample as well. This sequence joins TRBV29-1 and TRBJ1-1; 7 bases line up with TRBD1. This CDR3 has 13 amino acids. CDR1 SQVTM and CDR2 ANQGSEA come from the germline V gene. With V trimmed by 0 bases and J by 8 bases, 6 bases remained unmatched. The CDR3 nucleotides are TGCAGCGTTGAAGAAGACAGGGCCGCCGAAGCTTTCTTT. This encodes CSVEEDRAAEAFF.

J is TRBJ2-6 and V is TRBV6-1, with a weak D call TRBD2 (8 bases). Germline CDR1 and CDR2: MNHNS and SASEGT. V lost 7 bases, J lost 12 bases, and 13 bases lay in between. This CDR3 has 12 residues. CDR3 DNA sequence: TGTGCCAGCACGACAGGGACTAGCGTCCTGACTTTC. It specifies CASTTGTSVLTF.

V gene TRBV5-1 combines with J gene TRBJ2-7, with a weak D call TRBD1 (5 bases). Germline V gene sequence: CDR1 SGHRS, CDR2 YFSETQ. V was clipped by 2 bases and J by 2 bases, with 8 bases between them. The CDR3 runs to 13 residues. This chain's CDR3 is CASSLTGAYEQYF. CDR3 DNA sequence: TGCGCCAGCAGCTTAACAGGTGCCTACGAGCAGTACTTC.

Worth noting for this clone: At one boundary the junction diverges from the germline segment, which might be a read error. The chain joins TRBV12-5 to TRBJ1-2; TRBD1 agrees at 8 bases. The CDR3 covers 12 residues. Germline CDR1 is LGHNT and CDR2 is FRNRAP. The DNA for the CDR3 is TGTGCTAGTGGTATCGGACAGGGCCAAGCACCCTTC. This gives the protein CASGIGQGQAPF.

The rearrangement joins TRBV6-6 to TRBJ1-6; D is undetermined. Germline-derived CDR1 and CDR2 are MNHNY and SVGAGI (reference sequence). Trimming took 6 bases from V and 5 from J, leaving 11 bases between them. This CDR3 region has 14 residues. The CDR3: CASRLGRNNSPLHF. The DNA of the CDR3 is TGTGCCAGCAGATTAGGACGAAATAATTCACCCCTCCACTTT.

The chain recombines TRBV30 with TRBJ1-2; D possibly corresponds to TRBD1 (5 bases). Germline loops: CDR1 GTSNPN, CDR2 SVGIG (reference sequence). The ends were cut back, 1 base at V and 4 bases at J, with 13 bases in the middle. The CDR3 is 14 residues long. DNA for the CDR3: TGTGCCTGGAGTGGGGCCCTAGGGGCCTATGGCTACACCTTC. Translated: CAWSGALGAYGYTF.

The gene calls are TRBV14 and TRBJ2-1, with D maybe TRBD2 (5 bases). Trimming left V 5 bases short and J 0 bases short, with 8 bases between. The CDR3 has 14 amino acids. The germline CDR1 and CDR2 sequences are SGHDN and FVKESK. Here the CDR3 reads CASSGSLSYNEQFF. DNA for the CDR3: TGTGCCAGCAGCGGGAGTCTCTCCTACAATGAGCAGTTCTTC.

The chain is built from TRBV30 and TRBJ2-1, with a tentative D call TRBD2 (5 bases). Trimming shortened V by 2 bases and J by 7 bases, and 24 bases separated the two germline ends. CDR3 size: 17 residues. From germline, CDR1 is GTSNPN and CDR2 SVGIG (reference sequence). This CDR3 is CAWSPPYVRALGNEQFF. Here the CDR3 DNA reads TGTGCCTGGAGTCCCCCATACGTGAGGGCCCTCGGGAATGAGCAGTTCTTC.

CDR3 residues: CASTETGGNGYTF. In DNA form, the CDR3 reads TGTGCCAGCACGGAGACAGGGGGGAATGGCTACACCTTC. The J gene is TRBJ1-2, the V gene TRBV25-1; TRBD1 matches 9 bases. Trimming cost V 7 bases and J 6 bases; bases outside gene matches: 6. Germline-derived CDR1 and CDR2 are MGHDK and SYGVNS. This CDR3 comprises 13 residues.

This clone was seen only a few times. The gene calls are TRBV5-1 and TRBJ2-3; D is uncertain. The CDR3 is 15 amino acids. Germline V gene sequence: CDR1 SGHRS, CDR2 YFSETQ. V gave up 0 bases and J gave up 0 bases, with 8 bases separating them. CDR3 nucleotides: TGCGCCAGCAGCTTGGCCCTGACTAGCACAGATACGCAGTATTTT. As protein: CASSLALTSTDTQYF.

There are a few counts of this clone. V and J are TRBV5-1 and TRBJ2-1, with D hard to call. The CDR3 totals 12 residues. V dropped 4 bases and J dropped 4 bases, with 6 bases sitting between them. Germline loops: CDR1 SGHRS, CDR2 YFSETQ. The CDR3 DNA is TGCGCCAGCAGCCGATCGTACAATGAGCAGTTCTTC. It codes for CASSRSYNEQFF. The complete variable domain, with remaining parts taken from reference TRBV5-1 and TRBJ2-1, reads KAGVTQTPRYLIKTRGQQVTLSCSPISGHRSVSWYQQTPGQGLQFLFEYFSETQRNKGNFPGRFSGRQFSNSRSEMNVSTLELGDSALYLCASSRSYNEQFFGPGTRLTVL.

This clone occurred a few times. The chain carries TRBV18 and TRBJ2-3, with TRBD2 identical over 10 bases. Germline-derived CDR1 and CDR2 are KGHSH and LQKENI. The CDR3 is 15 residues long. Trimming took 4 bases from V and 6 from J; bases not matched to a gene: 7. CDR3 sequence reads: CASSRRGLASDTQYF. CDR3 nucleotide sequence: TGTGCCAGCTCACGACGGGGACTAGCGAGCGATACGCAGTATTTT.

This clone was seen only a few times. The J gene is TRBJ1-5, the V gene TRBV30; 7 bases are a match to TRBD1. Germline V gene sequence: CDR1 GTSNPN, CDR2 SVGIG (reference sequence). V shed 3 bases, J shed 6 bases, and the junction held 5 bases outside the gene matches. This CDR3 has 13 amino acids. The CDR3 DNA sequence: TGTGCCTGGAGGGAGGGGGCAGGTCAGCCCCAGCATTTT. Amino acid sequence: CAWREGAGQPQHF.

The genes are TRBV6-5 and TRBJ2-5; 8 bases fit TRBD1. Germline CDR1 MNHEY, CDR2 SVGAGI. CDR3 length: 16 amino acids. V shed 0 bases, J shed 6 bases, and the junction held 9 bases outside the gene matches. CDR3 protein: CASSYSDRVIEKTQYF. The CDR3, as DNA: TGTGCCAGCAGTTACTCGGACAGGGTGATCGAAAAGACCCAGTACTTC.

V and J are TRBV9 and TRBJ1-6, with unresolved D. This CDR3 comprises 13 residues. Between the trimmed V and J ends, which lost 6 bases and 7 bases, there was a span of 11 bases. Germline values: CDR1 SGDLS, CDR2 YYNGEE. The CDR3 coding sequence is TGTGCCAGCACCAACATAGGAAATTCACCCCTCCACTTT. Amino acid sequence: CASTNIGNSPLHF.

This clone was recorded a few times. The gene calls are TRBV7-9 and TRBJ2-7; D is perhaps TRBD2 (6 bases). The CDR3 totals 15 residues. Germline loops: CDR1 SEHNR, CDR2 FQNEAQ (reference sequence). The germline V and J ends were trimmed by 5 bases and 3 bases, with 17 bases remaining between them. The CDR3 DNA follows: TGTGCCAGCAGCCTCCCCGGGGGTGGAAGCTACGAGCAGTACTTC. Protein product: CASSLPGGGSYEQYF.

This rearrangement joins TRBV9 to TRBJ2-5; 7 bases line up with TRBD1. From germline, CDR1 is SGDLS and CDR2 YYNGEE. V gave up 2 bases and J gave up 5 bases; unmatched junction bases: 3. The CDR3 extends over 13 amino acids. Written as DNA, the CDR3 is TGTGCCAGCAGCGTGACAGGGTGGGAGACCCAGTACTTC. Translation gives CASSVTGWETQYF.

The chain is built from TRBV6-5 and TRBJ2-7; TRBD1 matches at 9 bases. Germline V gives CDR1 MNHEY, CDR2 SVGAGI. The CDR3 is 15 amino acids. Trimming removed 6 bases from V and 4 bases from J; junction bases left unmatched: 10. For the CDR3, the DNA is TGTGCCAGCAGGGACGACAGGGGGTTCGGGTACGAGCAGTACTTC. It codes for CASRDDRGFGYEQYF.

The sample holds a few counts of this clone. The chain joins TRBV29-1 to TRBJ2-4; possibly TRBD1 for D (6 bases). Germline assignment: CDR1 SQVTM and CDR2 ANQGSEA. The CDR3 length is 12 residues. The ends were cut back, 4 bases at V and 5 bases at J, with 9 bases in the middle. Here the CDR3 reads CSVGRQENIQYF. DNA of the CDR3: TGCAGCGTTGGAAGACAGGAAAACATTCAGTACTTC.

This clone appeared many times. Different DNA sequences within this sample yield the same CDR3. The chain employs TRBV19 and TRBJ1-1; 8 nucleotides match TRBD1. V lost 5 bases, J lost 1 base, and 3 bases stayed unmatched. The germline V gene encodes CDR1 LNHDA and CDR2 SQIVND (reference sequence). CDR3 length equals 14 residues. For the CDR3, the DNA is TGTGCCAGTAGTCCGGGGACAGGGAACACTGAAGCTTTCTTT. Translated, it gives CASSPGTGNTEAFF.

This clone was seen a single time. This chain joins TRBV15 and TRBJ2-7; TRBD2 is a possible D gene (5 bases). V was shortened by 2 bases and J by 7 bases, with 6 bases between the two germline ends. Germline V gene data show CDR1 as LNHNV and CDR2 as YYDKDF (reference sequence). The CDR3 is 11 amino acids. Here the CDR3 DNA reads TGTGCCACCAGCAGACGGGGAGAGCAGTACTTC. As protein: CATSRRGEQYF.

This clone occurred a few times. The CDR3 DNA sequence: TGCGCCAGCAGATTCGGACAGGGGGGGAACACTGAAGCTTTCTTT. It translates to CASRFGQGGNTEAFF. This rearrangement joins TRBV4-1 to TRBJ1-1; 10 nucleotides agree with TRBD1. CDR3 length equals 15 residues. V lost 6 bases to trimming and J lost 1 base; unmatched junction nucleotides: 5. Germline CDR1 MGHRA, CDR2 YSYEKL.

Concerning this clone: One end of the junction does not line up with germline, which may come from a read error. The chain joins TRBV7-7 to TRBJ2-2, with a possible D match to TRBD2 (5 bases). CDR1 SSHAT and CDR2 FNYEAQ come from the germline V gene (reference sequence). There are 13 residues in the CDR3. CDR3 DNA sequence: TGTGCTAGCAGCTTAGCGACTCCCGGGGAGCTGTTTTTT. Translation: CASSLATPGELFF.

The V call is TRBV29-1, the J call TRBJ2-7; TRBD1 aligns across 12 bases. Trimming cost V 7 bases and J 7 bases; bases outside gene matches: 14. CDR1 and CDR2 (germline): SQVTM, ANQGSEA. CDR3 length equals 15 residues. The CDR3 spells CSAPTRGQGAGEQYF. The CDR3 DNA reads TGCAGCGCCCCCACGAGGGGACAGGGGGCCGGTGAGCAGTACTTC.